This T cell receptor (beta chain) was obtained from a study of blood T cells in healthy people across ages. Study-level information: Capturing about one barcoded beta molecule per two T cells was achieved by template switching. Whole-study results and caveats: The donors' CMV status was not determined, possibly confounding changes in expanded clonotypes. Long-lived and aged donors differed, with more naive CD4+ cells and higher diversity in the long-lived.

Concerning this clonotype: The antigen is undetermined.

The CDR3 is made up of 14 amino acids. Germline lookup yields CDR1 DFQATT and CDR2 SNEGSKA (reference sequence). Then a second PCR, running about 6 to 11 cycles, was carried out with a sample-barcoded 5' primer and a J-beta primer mix. The authors tagged each cDNA molecule using a template-switch adaptor with 12 random nucleotides. Each CDR3 protein is one row after TCRdb ran MiXCR on the 5' RACE reads. Here the sample spans fewer than 950,000 distinct CDR3 sequences, approximately 55% being singletons. This chain uses TRBV20-1 with TRBJ2-4, with 7 bases identical to TRBD1. Gene TRBJ2-7 matches the end of the DNA better, so the J call may be wrong. Input material: blood. This TCR was sampled from a man older than 75 in good health. This CDR3 is CSARDDRVHDEQYF. The CDR3 nucleotides are TGCAGTGCTAGAGATGACAGGGTACACGACGAGCAGTACTTC.